The 11 T cell receptor beta chains listed next were all sequenced from one sample in a study of blood T cell repertoires in COVID-19. Method: immunoSEQ multiplex PCR; TCRdb's copy keeps in-frame clones and lacks some. In the table there are 250,000 to 350,000 clones, about 81% of which are singletons. The sequencing input was peripheral blood. Receptors originate from a human donor with COVID-19, enrolled during active disease. The donor label of this sample is uncertain.

The genes are TRBV7-2 and TRBJ1-1, with 10 bases identical to TRBD1. Trimming at V came to 3 bases and at J to 5 bases, leaving 6 bases not matched to a gene. The germline CDR1 and CDR2 sequences are SGHTA and FQGNSA. The CDR3 extends over 15 amino acids. The CDR3 loop is CASSFAGTGETEAFF. Here the CDR3 DNA reads TGTGCCAGCAGCTTTGCCGGGACAGGGGAAACTGAAGCTTTCTTT.

This clone has more than one count but fewer than ten. The chain combines TRBV3-1 (or the pseudogene TRBV3-2) with TRBJ1-6; a weak D match, TRBD1 (5 bases). CDR1 and CDR2 from the germline V gene are LGHDT and YNNKEL (reference sequence). V lost 4 bases and J lost 5, with 15 bases in between. The CDR3 covers 16 residues. This CDR3 is CASSLGRTPNNSPLHF. DNA for the CDR3: TGTGCCAGCAGCCTTGGTCGGACACCCAATAATTCACCCCTCCACTTT.

The genes are TRBV4-2 and TRBJ2-1; TRBD2 matches 13 bases. Unmatched junction bases numbered 15, after V lost 1 base and J lost 6 bases. Germline V gives CDR1 LGHNA, CDR2 YNFKEQ. The CDR3 runs to 20 residues. The CDR3 DNA reads TGTGCCAGCAGCCAAGCTCCCGGGACTAGCGGGATCGGTAGGCGCAATGAGCAGTTCTTC. Protein: CASSQAPGTSGIGRRNEQFF.

The chain couples TRBV6-5 to TRBJ2-7; TRBD1 aligns across 7 bases. The V segment lost 6 bases and the J segment 6 bases; nucleotides outside the gene matches: 11. From germline, CDR1 is MNHEY and CDR2 SVGAGI. This CDR3 region has 14 residues. The CDR3 here is CASRAKGGGREQYF. In DNA, the CDR3 is TGTGCCAGCAGAGCGAAAGGGGGCGGGCGCGAGCAGTACTTC.

The chain is built from TRBV19 and TRBJ1-1; 9 nucleotides line up with TRBD1. The junction had 4 bases not matched to a gene; V was cut back by 4 bases and J by 10 bases. Germline V gene data show CDR1 as LNHDA and CDR2 as SQIVND (reference sequence). This CDR3 has 12 residues. The DNA for the CDR3 is TGTGCCAGTAGTAACAGGGGGCGGAGAGCTTTCTTT. Protein product: CASSNRGRRAFF.

The chain couples TRBV4-1 to TRBJ1-3; 9 positions match TRBD1. The germline V gene has CDR1 MGHRA and CDR2 YSYEKL. V lost 1 base and J lost 9; bases outside the gene matches: 7. The CDR3 is 15 amino acids. In nucleotides, the CDR3 is TGCGCCAGCAGCCAAGCCGGGACAGGGATTGGCACCATATATTTT. Amino acid sequence: CASSQAGTGIGTIYF.

This clone was observed a single time. The rearrangement joins TRBV27 to TRBJ1-4, with D possibly being TRBD1 (6 bases). Germline CDR1 MNHEY, CDR2 SMNVEV (reference sequence). This CDR3 is built from 15 residues. V was pared by 5 bases and J by 1 base, with 11 bases between. The CDR3 nucleotides read TGTGCCAGCAGTGAACGCAGGGGAACTAATGAAAAACTGTTTTTT. This codes for CASSERRGTNEKLFF.

This clone has just a few counts. This chain uses TRBV9 with TRBJ1-6; D ambiguous. Trimming cost V 0 bases and J 7 bases, with 11 bases left between them. CDR1 is SGDLS, CDR2 YYNGEE, per germline. The CDR3 extends over 15 amino acids. CDR3 residues: CASSVGVTENSPLHF. DNA for the CDR3: TGTGCCAGCAGCGTAGGGGTGACGGAGAATTCACCCCTCCACTTT. Together with reference TRBV9 and TRBJ1-6, the CDR3 gives the full variable domain: DSGVTQTPKHLITATGQRVTLRCSPRSGDLSVYWYQQSLDQGLQFLIQYYNGEERAKGNILERFSAQQFPDLHSELNLSSLELGDSALYFCASSVGVTENSPLHFGNGTRLTVT.

The V and J genes are TRBV5-1 and TRBJ2-3; 8 bases match TRBD1. CDR1 and CDR2 (germline): SGHRS, YFSETQ. The ends lost 2 bases at V and 5 bases at J; junction bases unmatched: 4. This CDR3 has 14 amino acids. CDR3 protein: CASSFDRGEDTQYF. The CDR3 region has the DNA TGCGCCAGCAGCTTCGACAGGGGTGAAGATACGCAGTATTTT.

The chain joins TRBV3-1 (or the pseudogene TRBV3-2) to TRBJ1-1; D gene unclear. V was pared by 1 base and J by 1 base, with 10 bases between. The germline V gene encodes CDR1 LGHDT and CDR2 YNNKEL (reference sequence). The length of the CDR3 is 15 residues. The CDR3 DNA is TGTGCCAGCAGCCAAGGGAGCCACGGGAACACTGAAGCTTTCTTT. Its translation: CASSQGSHGNTEAFF.

The chain's CDR3 is CASSEDRVATGELFF. CDR3 coding DNA: TGTGCCAGCAGTGAGGACAGGGTGGCCACCGGGGAGCTGTTTTTT. This chain links TRBV6-2 or TRBV6-3 with TRBJ2-2; TRBD1 aligns across 8 bases. From germline, CDR1 is MNHEY and CDR2 SVGEGT. With 5 bases clipped from V and 4 bases from J, the junction kept 6 bases outside the gene matches. The CDR3 runs 15 residues.